This T cell receptor (beta chain) was identified in a study of T cells in Graves' hyperthyroidism and ophthalmopathy. Study-wide points: Blood also carried most thyroid clonotypes expanded above 0.001.

RNA transcripts served as the template for amplifying TCR beta CDR3 regions. Using the HTBI primer set, a first-round RT-PCR was run on the TCR CDR3. TCRdb reprocessed the multiplex PCR reads via MiXCR and lists one record per CDR3 protein. The table shows approximately 400,000 distinct CDR3 sequences, with about 16% occurring only once. Patients counted as stable if ophthalmopathy did not develop within 18 months. Patients aged 18 to 65 with hyperthyroidism were newly diagnosed, with duration under 2 months. The V gene's germline CDR1 is MDHEN and CDR2 SYDVKM. V shed 6 bases and J 9 bases; nucleotides not matched to a gene: 8. CDR3 size: 13 residues. In this sample, this clonotype turned up many times. Its antigen is not identified.

The receptor comes from a woman younger than 45 with Graves' hyperthyroidism. The rearrangement uses TRBV28 and TRBJ2-1, with 7 bases aligning to TRBD2. Source material: blood. The CDR3: CASRERERGEQFF. The CDR3 DNA reads as TGTGCCAGCAGAGAGCGGGAAAGGGGTGAGCAGTTCTTC.